A selection of T cell receptor beta chains follows, all from one sample in a study of neurological immune-mediated disorders. MiXCR, run by TCRdb on the 5' RACE reads, gives a single entry per CDR3 protein. This table holds around 100,000 distinct CDR3 sequences, less than 14% found once. The material sequenced was PBMCs. These receptors came from a female donor with HTLV-1-associated myelopathy (HAM/TSP). The CDR3 runs from the conserved cysteine through the conserved F or W. Fields, in order: D gene, J gene, V gene, clone size, CDR3 DNA, CDR3 protein. A D gene is named only where the DNA matches it firmly. For some rows the clone size is stated as once, few or many, or as a class when expanded; others skip it.

>TRBD2|TRBJ2-5|TRBV4-2|many
TGTGCCAGCAGCCAGGCGGGGGGATGGGAGACCCAGTACTTC
CASSQAGGWETQYF
>-|TRBJ2-2|TRBV20-1|few
TGCAGTGCTAGAGATGCGGGCGCGGGCACCGGGGAGCTGTTTTTT
CSARDAGAGTGELFF
>TRBD2|TRBJ2-4|TRBV28|many
TGTGCCAGCAGTTTGGGGAGGGAAAACATTCAGTACTTC
CASSLGRENIQYF
>-|TRBJ2-4|TRBV5-1|many
TGCGCCAGCAGCTTAGGAGGGTCGGCCAAAAACATTCAGTACTTC
CASSLGGSAKNIQYF
>-|TRBJ2-5|TRBV30|many
TGTGCCTGGAGTGTGGAGCTGTGGCCCCAGTACTTC
CAWSVELWPQYF
>TRBD1|TRBJ2-6|TRBV28|many
TGTGCCACGACAGGGGTTTACTCTGGGGCCAACGTCCTGACTTTC
CATTGVYSGANVLTF
>TRBD2|TRBJ2-1|TRBV7-2|once
TGTGTCAGCAGCTTAGTAGCGGGGGGGCGTAATGAGCAGTTCTTC
CVSSLVAGGRNEQFF
>TRBD2|TRBJ2-2|TRBV20-1|-
TGCAGTGCTAGAGATCGGCGGGGGTCCACCGGGGAGCTGTTTTTT
CSARDRRGSTGELFF
>-|TRBJ2-7|TRBV6-5|many
TGTGCCAGCAGCTGGGACCAGAGCTCCTACGAGCAGTACTTC
CASSWDQSSYEQYF
>TRBD1|TRBJ2-1|TRBV5-1|few
TGCGCCAGCAGGGCAGGGGGCGAAATAAGCTCCTACAATGAGCAGTTCTTC
CASRAGGEISSYNEQFF
>-|TRBJ1-1|TRBV20-1|many
TGCAGTGCTAGGGGGGTCACTGAAGCTTTCTTT
CSARGVTEAFF
>-|TRBJ2-7|TRBV7-9|many
TGTGCCAGCAGCCAGTGGGAGGGACAGGACTACGAGCAGTACTTC
CASSQWEGQDYEQYF
>-|TRBJ2-2|TRBV9|-
TGTGCCAGCAGCGTAGTTCCGCACACCTGGGAGCTGTTTTTT
CASSVVPHTWELFF
>-|TRBJ2-7|TRBV5-1|few
TGCGCCAGCAGCTTAGTGGGACCGGGACTCAGCTACGAGCAGTACTTC
CASSLVGPGLSYEQYF
>TRBD1|TRBJ1-1|TRBV20-1|many
TGCAGTGCGGCGGGACAGGGGAACACTGAAGCTTTCTTT
CSAAGQGNTEAFF
>-|TRBJ1-1|TRBV6-5|many
TGTGCCAGCAGTTACGGGATGAACACTGAAGCTTTCTTT
CASSYGMNTEAFF
>TRBD1|TRBJ2-4|TRBV5-1|-
TGCGCCAGCAGCCTATCCGGGACAGGGGAAGACATTCAGTACTTC
CASSLSGTGEDIQYF
>-|TRBJ2-7|TRBV21-1|many
TGTGCCAGCAGCCCGGGACACATGGCCGAGCAGTACTTC
CASSPGHMAEQYF
>TRBD2|TRBJ2-1|TRBV5-1|few
TGCGCCAGCAGCTCAACAGCGGGGGGGCTCAATGAGCAGTTCTTC
CASSSTAGGLNEQFF
>-|TRBJ2-7|TRBV25-1|many
TGTGCCAGCAGTGTCTATGCACAGGGATCTACCTACGAGCAGTACTTC
CASSVYAQGSTYEQYF
>-|TRBJ2-4|TRBV20-1|many
TGCAGTGCTAGCTACTTAGCCAAAAACATTCAGTACTTC
CSASYLAKNIQYF
>TRBD1|TRBJ2-1|TRBV5-1|many
TGCGCCAGCAGCTTATACAGGGGGCACGATGAGCAGTTCTTC
CASSLYRGHDEQFF
>TRBD2|TRBJ2-3|TRBV7-9|many
TGTGCCAGCAGCTTTAGCGGGGGGGCGGGCACAGATACGCAGTATTTT
CASSFSGGAGTDTQYF
>-|TRBJ2-6|TRBV10-1|many
TGCGCCAGCAGTGGAGGGGCTGGGGCCAACGTCCTGACTTTC
CASSGGAGANVLTF
>-|TRBJ2-5|TRBV30|many
TGTGCCTGGAGTCGGTGGGTAAGAGAGACCCAGTACTTC
CAWSRWVRETQYF
>-|TRBJ1-1|TRBV12-3/TRBV12-4|many
TGTGCCAGCAGGGCATGGGGCGCTGGCACTGAAGCTTTCTTT
CASRAWGAGTEAFF
>TRBD1|TRBJ2-2|TRBV28|many
TGTGCCAGCACCCTAGACAGGGGGCGGACCGGGGAGCTGTTTTTT
CASTLDRGRTGELFF
>-|TRBJ2-7|TRBV7-2|few
TGTGCCAGCAGCCACGGCGCGGTGAACTACGAGCAGTACTTC
CASSHGAVNYEQYF
>-|TRBJ2-1|TRBV21-1|many
TGTGCCAGCCTTAAGGCGGGACAGGGGGAACGGGGTGGTTACAATGAGCAGTTCTTC
CASLKAGQGERGGYNEQFF
>-|TRBJ2-6|TRBV5-1|many
-
CASSLPSTLPGANVLTF
>-|TRBJ2-1|TRBV5-5|-
TGTGCCAGCAGCTTCCTGTACAAAGGGGGTCTGGAGCAGTTCTTC
CASSFLYKGGLEQFF
>TRBD1|TRBJ1-5|TRBV20-1|many
TGCAGTGCTAGAGGGATCTCGAACAGGGGAGGGAACAATCAGCCCCAGCATTTT
CSARGISNRGGNNQPQHF
>-|TRBJ2-3|TRBV5-1|-
TGCGCCAGCAGCTTACTAACAGGTGGTGGCCCAGATACGCAGTATTTT
CASSLLTGGGPDTQYF
>-|TRBJ2-6|TRBV29-1|many
TGCAGCGCCCATGCCGGCCCCGGGGCCAACGTCCTGACTTTC
CSAHAGPGANVLTF
>TRBD1|TRBJ2-1|TRBV25-1|many
TGTGCCAGCAGTGGGGGACAGCCAATAGAGCAGTTCTTC
CASSGGQPIEQFF
>TRBD2|TRBJ2-1|TRBV7-9|many
TGTGCCAGCAGCCACGGGGGGGGGAATGAGCAGTTCTTC
CASSHGGGNEQFF
>-|TRBJ2-7|TRBV5-1|many
TGCGCCAGCAGCTATCCGGAGCTGGGGATACCCTACGAGCAGTACTTC
CASSYPELGIPYEQYF
>-|TRBJ2-5|TRBV5-1|-
TGCGCCAGCAGCTTGGCGTACAGGCGATATCAAGAGACCCAGTACTTC
CASSLAYRRYQETQYF
>TRBD2|TRBJ2-1|TRBV5-1|many
TGCGCCAGCAGACTCGGGGGGACGTACAATGAGCAGTTCTTC
CASRLGGTYNEQFF
>-|TRBJ1-6|TRBV6-5|many
TGTGCCAGCTGTAAGGGGGGTTCCATCTATAATTCACCCCTCCACTTT
CASCKGGSIYNSPLHF
>-|TRBJ2-3|TRBV20-1|many
TGCAGTGCTAGAGATAGGTCCCGGACTAGCACAGATACGCAGTATTTT
CSARDRSRTSTDTQYF
>-|TRBJ1-4|TRBV18|many
TGTGCCAGCTCACCTCAGATTGGCGGAGGCGAAAAACTGTTTTTT
CASSPQIGGGEKLFF